These 9 T cell receptor beta chains came from one sample sequenced in a study of blood T cell repertoires in COVID-19 (dated by TCRdb to about 2020). Libraries were constructed by the immunoSEQ multiplex PCR assay. TCRdb obtained this table from immuneACCESS and retained in-frame rearrangements with V and J assigned. These tables miss some clones; where compared with another copy, unresolved V genes account for less than half of the shortfall, and the remainder is unexplained. The sample contains 28,000 or so clones, roughly 88% of them found a single time. The top ten clonotypes cover 6.5% to 8% of the sample. Sequenced: peripheral blood. These receptors came from a human donor in a cohort sampled during active COVID-19.

The CDR3 loop is CATWLGGPSGANVLTF. DNA of the CDR3: TGTGCCACCTGGCTGGGGGGGCCCTCTGGGGCCAACGTCCTGACTTTC. The chain carries TRBV10-3 and TRBJ2-6; D may be TRBD2 (7 bases). The germline gives CDR1 ENHRY, CDR2 SYGVKD. With 10 bases removed from V and 0 bases from J, the gap between germline ends came to 16 bases. The CDR3 runs 16 residues.

The gene calls are TRBV28 and TRBJ1-5; D possibly corresponds to TRBD1 (5 bases). The CDR3 runs 12 residues. In germline, CDR1 is MDHEN, CDR2 SYDVKM. V shed 8 bases and J shed 1 base, with 6 bases lying between them. This CDR3 reads CASRQSNQPQHF. In DNA, the CDR3 is TGTGCCAGCCGACAGAGCAATCAGCCCCAGCATTTT. Variable domain in full (rest from reference TRBV28 and TRBJ1-5): DVKVTQSSRYLVKRTGEKVFLECVQDMDHENMFWYRQDPGLGLRLIYFSYDVKMKEKGDIPEGYSVSREKKERFSLILESASTNQTSMYLCASRQSNQPQHFGDGTRLSIL.

The J gene is TRBJ1-1, the V gene TRBV5-4, with D perhaps matching TRBD1 (5 bases). V was cut by 0 bases and J by 3 bases, with 6 bases left in between. The CDR3 loop spans 13 amino acids. Germline V gene data show CDR1 as SGHNT and CDR2 as YYREEE (reference sequence). CDR3 sequence: CASSLGGDTEAFF. In nucleotides, the CDR3 is TGTGCCAGCAGCTTGGGGGGGGACACTGAAGCTTTCTTT.

The chain joins TRBV28 to TRBJ1-2; TRBD1 matches at 9 bases. Looked up from germline, CDR1 is MDHEN and CDR2 is SYDVKM. V lost 10 bases to trimming and J lost 5 bases; unmatched junction nucleotides: 8. The CDR3 is made up of 13 amino acids. CDR3 sequence: CAILPGQGYGYTF. The CDR3 DNA reads TGTGCCATCCTTCCGGGACAGGGATATGGCTACACCTTC.

This rearrangement joins TRBV11-2 to TRBJ1-5; perhaps TRBD1 as D (6 bases). The CDR3 consists of 13 residues. Germline CDR1 is SGHAT and CDR2 is FQNNGV. Deletions cut 4 bases from V and 4 bases from J, with 8 bases between. The CDR3 region is CASSYGTNQPQHF. The CDR3 bases are TGTGCCAGCAGCTATGGGACAAATCAGCCCCAGCATTTT.

The rearrangement links TRBV5-6 to TRBJ1-1; D is ambiguous. Germline values: CDR1 SGHDT, CDR2 YYEEEE. The CDR3 runs 16 residues. The V end was cut by 2 bases, the J end by 5 bases, with 19 bases between. DNA of the CDR3: TGTGCCAGCAGCTTCCGTGTGAGGCTAACGGGGACTGAAGCTTTCTTT. This encodes CASSFRVRLTGTEAFF.

The chain has TRBV7-2 and TRBJ2-3; D call uncertain. V was shortened by 2 bases and J by 4 bases, with 13 bases between the two germline ends. Germline CDR1 reads SGHTA; CDR2 reads FQGNSA. The CDR3 has 15 residues. CDR3 coding DNA: TGTGCCAGCAGCTTAAGTTCCCAGGTGTCAGATACGCAGTATTTT. Its translation is CASSLSSQVSDTQYF.

This chain joins TRBV10-3 and TRBJ1-6; 7 nucleotides align to TRBD1. Germline CDR1 and CDR2: ENHRY and SYGVKD. Trimming cost V 6 bases and J 5 bases; bases outside gene matches: 7. The CDR3 spans 15 residues. In DNA form, the CDR3 reads TGTGCCATCAGCCCGGGACAGCTTAATAATTCACCCCTCCACTTT. It codes for CAISPGQLNNSPLHF.

This chain uses TRBV2 with TRBJ1-4; D call uncertain. Germline loops: CDR1 SNHLY, CDR2 FYNNEI. V was cut by 4 bases and J by 4 bases, with 13 bases left in between. The CDR3 has 15 amino acids. Here the CDR3 DNA reads TGTGCCAGCAGTGTGTCTGCGGGGATTAATGAAAAACTGTTTTTT. This translates into CASSVSAGINEKLFF. Variable domain in full (rest from reference TRBV2 and TRBJ1-4): EPEVTQTPSHQVTQMGQEVILRCVPISNHLYFYWYRQILGQKVEFLVSFYNNEISEKSEIFDDQFSVERPDGSNFTLKIRSTKLEDSAMYFCASSVSAGINEKLFFGSGTQLSVL.